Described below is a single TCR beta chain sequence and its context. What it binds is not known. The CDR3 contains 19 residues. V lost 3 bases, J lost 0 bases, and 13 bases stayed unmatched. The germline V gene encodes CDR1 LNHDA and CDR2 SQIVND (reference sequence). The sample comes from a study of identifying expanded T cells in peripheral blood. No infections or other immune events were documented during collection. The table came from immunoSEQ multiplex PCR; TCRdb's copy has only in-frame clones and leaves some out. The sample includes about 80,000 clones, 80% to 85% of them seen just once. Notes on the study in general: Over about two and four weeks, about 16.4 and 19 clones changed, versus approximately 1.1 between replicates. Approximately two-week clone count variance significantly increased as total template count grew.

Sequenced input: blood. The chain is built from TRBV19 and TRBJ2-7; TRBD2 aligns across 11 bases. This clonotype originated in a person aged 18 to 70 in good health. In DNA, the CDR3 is TGTGCCAGTAGTATTCTCCCTGGCCGACTAGCGGGGCCCTCCTACGAGCAGTACTTC. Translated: CASSILPGRLAGPSYEQYF.